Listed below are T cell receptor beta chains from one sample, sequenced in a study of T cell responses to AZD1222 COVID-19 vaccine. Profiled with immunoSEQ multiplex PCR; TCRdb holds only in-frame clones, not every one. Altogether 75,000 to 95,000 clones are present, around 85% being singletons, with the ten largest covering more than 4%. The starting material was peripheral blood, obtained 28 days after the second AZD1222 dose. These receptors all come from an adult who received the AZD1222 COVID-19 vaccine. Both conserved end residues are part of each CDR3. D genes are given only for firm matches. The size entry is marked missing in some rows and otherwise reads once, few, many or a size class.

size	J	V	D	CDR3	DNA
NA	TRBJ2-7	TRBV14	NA	CASSQDWGEDEQYF	TGTGCCAGCAGCCAAGACTGGGGTGAGGACGAGCAGTACTTC
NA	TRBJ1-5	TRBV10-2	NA	CASSGSSADQPQHF	TGCGCCAGCAGCGGGAGTTCAGCGGATCAGCCCCAGCATTTT
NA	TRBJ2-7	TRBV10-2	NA	CASSDFVDSSSPEQYF	TGCGCCAGCAGTGATTTCGTGGATAGTTCTTCACCCGAGCAGTACTTC
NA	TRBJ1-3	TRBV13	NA	CASSIPSGNTIYF	TGTGCCAGCTCGATTCCCTCTGGAAACACCATATATTTT
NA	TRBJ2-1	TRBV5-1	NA	CASSPGQFGSYNEQFF	TGCGCCAGCAGCCCCGGACAGTTTGGCTCCTACAATGAGCAGTTCTTC
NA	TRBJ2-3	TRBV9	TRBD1	CASSPRQGGTDTQYF	TGTGCCAGCAGCCCGCGACAGGGAGGCACAGATACGCAGTATTTT
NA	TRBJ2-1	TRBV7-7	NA	CASSLEGPYNEQFF	TGTGCTAGCAGCTTGGAGGGACCCTACAATGAGCAGTTCTTC
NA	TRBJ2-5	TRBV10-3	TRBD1	CAISHGQGERATQYF	TGTGCCATCAGCCACGGACAGGGGGAAAGGGCGACCCAGTACTTC
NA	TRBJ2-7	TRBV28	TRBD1	CASREPLGQGKEQYF	TGTGCCAGCAGAGAGCCCCTTGGACAGGGAAAGGAGCAGTACTTC
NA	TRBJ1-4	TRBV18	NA	CASSPGSAGEKLFF	TGTGCCAGCTCACCAGGGAGCGCTGGGGAAAAACTGTTTTTT
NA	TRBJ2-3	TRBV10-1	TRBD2	CASSESGGGSADTQYF	TGCGCCAGCAGTGAGTCTGGTGGCGGGAGTGCAGATACGCAGTATTTT
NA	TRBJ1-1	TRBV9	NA	CASSVGVGEEAFF	TGTGCCAGCAGCGTAGGGGTCGGGGAAGAAGCTTTCTTT
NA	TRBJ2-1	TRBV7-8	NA	CASSPGRGNEQFF	TGTGCCAGCAGCCCCGGTAGGGGGAATGAGCAGTTCTTC
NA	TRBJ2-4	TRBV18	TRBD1	CASSPGQDRGLAKNIQYF	TGTGCCAGCTCACCGGGGCAAGACAGGGGCCTAGCCAAAAACATTCAGTACTTC
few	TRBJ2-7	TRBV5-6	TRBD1	CASRGGQGPWEQYF	TGTGCCAGCAGGGGAGGACAGGGGCCATGGGAGCAGTACTTC
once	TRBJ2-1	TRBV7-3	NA	CASSLNPNEQFF	TGTGCCAGCAGCTTAAATCCCAATGAGCAGTTCTTC